The 15 T cell receptor beta chains below were found in one sample sequenced in a study of a mutant IDH1 vaccine in newly diagnosed glioma. These TCRs' antigens remain unknown. The data were produced by immunoSEQ multiplex PCR, yet TCRdb's version contains in-frame clones alone and is incomplete. The data show 50,000 to 65,000 clones, with roughly 87% seen just once and approximately 3.4% held by the top ten. Described time point: week 47, end of study. Vaccination used 300 ug of mutant IDH1 20-mer peptide per dose, with topical imiquimod. Sequencing used PBMCs, obtained from a glioma patient whose treatment included an IDH1 peptide vaccine. Receptor source: a woman aged 50 to 60 with glioma.

The chain couples TRBV29-1 to TRBJ2-7; D possibly corresponds to TRBD1 (6 bases). Germline V lookup: CDR1 SQVTM, CDR2 ANQGSEA. This CDR3 is 11 amino acids long. V was trimmed by 6 bases and J by 6 bases, leaving 12 bases between them. CDR3 sequence reads: CSVVRGTEQYF. The DNA for the CDR3 is TGCAGCGTCGTCAGGGGAACCGAGCAGTACTTC.

This rearrangement joins TRBV7-3 to TRBJ2-7; possible D gene TRBD1, 7 bases. V lost 3 bases, J lost 4 bases, and 13 bases lay in between. Germline V lookup: CDR1 SGHTA, CDR2 FQGTGA. This CDR3 region has 14 residues. This CDR3 reads CASSLGQGGYEQYF. DNA of the CDR3: TGTGCCAGCAGCTTGGGTCAGGGGGGATACGAGCAGTACTTC.

This clone was counted a few times. V and J are TRBV29-1 and TRBJ1-1; D call uncertain. This CDR3 region has 11 residues. The V end was cut by 7 bases, the J end by 3 bases, with 9 bases between. Germline V gene sequence: CDR1 SQVTM, CDR2 ANQGSEA. CDR3 coding DNA: TGCAGCGGACGGGTGGACACTGAAGCTTTCTTT. Encoded protein: CSGRVDTEAFF.

The chain links TRBV12-5 to TRBJ2-1, with TRBD1 matching 9 bases. The CDR3 sequence is 15 residues long. With 6 bases clipped from V and 8 bases from J, the junction kept 11 bases outside the gene matches. Per germline, CDR1 LGHNT and CDR2 FRNRAP. The CDR3 DNA follows: TGTGCTAGTGGGTCGGGACAGGGCGAGGGCCATGAGCAGTTCTTC. Protein: CASGSGQGEGHEQFF. Full variable domain (remainder filled in from reference TRBV12-5 and TRBJ2-1): DARVTQTPRHKVTEMGQEVTMRCQPILGHNTVFWYRQTMMQGLELLAYFRNRAPLDDSGMPKDRFSAEMPDATLATLKIQPSEPRDSAVYFCASGSGQGEGHEQFFGPGTRLTVL.

The rearrangement uses TRBV29-1 and TRBJ1-5, with TRBD1 as a possible D gene (5 bases). CDR1 is SQVTM, CDR2 ANQGSEA, per germline. The length of the CDR3 is 12 residues. The germline V and J ends were trimmed by 0 bases and 9 bases, with 9 bases remaining between them. The CDR3 coding sequence is TGCAGCGTTGAAGAGAGGGGCGGGCCCCAGCATTTT. Translating it yields CSVEERGGPQHF.

The chain recombines TRBV10-3 with TRBJ2-1, with TRBD2 identical over 15 bases. The trim removed 0 bases at V and 9 bases at J, leaving 6 bases unmatched. CDR1 ENHRY and CDR2 SYGVKD come from the germline V gene. This CDR3 is 17 amino acids long. The CDR3 DNA is TGTGCCATCAGTGAGTCCCCGGGACTAGCGGGGGGCGGTGAGCAGTTCTTC. Protein product: CAISESPGLAGGGEQFF.

The CDR3 DNA sequence: TGTGCCAGCAGTTTATCGGGTTTTTACGAGCAGTACTTC. It yields the protein CASSLSGFYEQYF. The chain uses TRBV27 and TRBJ2-7; D is uncertain. The CDR3 is 13 amino acids. Per germline, CDR1 MNHEY and CDR2 SMNVEV (reference sequence). V was trimmed by 0 bases and J by 4 bases, leaving 7 bases between them.

The CDR3 reads CASSKKQGVVQPQHF. DNA for the CDR3: TGTGCCAGCAGCAAAAAACAGGGGGTTGTTCAGCCCCAGCATTTT. This chain connects TRBV21-1 to TRBJ1-5; the table's D call of TRBD1 was not tested on the DNA. TRBV21-1 is termed a pseudogene. CDR3 length: 15 residues.

This chain connects TRBV19 to TRBJ2-1, with 10 bases aligning to TRBD1. With V trimmed by 4 bases and J by 6 bases, 3 bases remained unmatched. Germline-derived CDR1 and CDR2 are LNHDA and SQIVND (reference sequence). The length of the CDR3 is 14 residues. CDR3 sequence reads: CASSRRTGGNEQFF. DNA for the CDR3: TGTGCCAGTAGTAGACGGACAGGGGGCAATGAGCAGTTCTTC. Together with reference TRBV19 and TRBJ2-1, the CDR3 gives the full variable domain: DGGITQSPKYLFRKEGQNVTLSCEQNLNHDAMYWYRQDPGQGLRLIYYSQIVNDFQKGDIAEGYSVSREKKESFPLTVTSAQKNPTAFYLCASSRRTGGNEQFFGPGTRLTVL.

V gene TRBV10-3 combines with J gene TRBJ2-7, with D perhaps matching TRBD2 (6 bases). Deletions cut 7 bases from V and 0 bases from J, with 16 bases between. This CDR3 region has 15 residues. Germline CDR1 reads ENHRY; CDR2 reads SYGVKD. The DNA of the CDR3 is TGTGCCATCATAGGAGGGACGGGAGACTCCTACGAGCAGTACTTC. Its protein product is CAIIGGTGDSYEQYF.

The V and J genes are TRBV5-1 and TRBJ1-3; TRBD1 matches at 7 bases. Germline V gene data show CDR1 as SGHRS and CDR2 as YFSETQ. J gave up 2 bases and V 4 bases, and 9 bases lay outside the gene matches. This CDR3 comprises 16 residues. The CDR3 sequence: CASSNSLTGAGNTIYF. The CDR3 DNA reads TGCGCCAGCAGCAACAGCCTCACAGGGGCTGGAAACACCATATATTTT.

V usage is TRBV7-8 and J usage is TRBJ1-5, with D perhaps matching TRBD1 (6 bases). Germline CDR1 is SGHVS and CDR2 is FQNEAQ. V was clipped by 5 bases and J by 3 bases, with 14 bases between them. The CDR3 runs to 15 residues. The CDR3: CASSPDSGYNQPQHF. The CDR3 nucleotides are TGTGCCAGCAGCCCGGACAGCGGTTACAATCAGCCCCAGCATTTT.

The rearrangement uses TRBV9 and TRBJ2-3; possibly TRBD1 for D (5 bases). Trimming took off 0 bases at V and 4 bases at J, with 9 bases between the two ends. The CDR3 runs to 14 residues. The V gene's germline CDR1 is SGDLS and CDR2 YYNGEE. CDR3 in amino acids: CASSVAPRADTQYF. The DNA of the CDR3 is TGTGCCAGCAGCGTAGCTCCCAGGGCAGATACGCAGTATTTT.

The chain combines TRBV5-1 with TRBJ1-5; the match to TRBD1 covers 9 bases. V trimming: 4 bases; J trimming: 4 bases; junction bases outside the gene matches: 3. This CDR3 region has 14 residues. Germline CDR1 is SGHRS and CDR2 is YFSETQ. This CDR3 reads CASSPGTGNQPQHF. CDR3 sequence (DNA): TGCGCCAGCAGCCCCGGGACAGGGAATCAGCCCCAGCATTTT.

V usage is TRBV2 and J usage is TRBJ1-2; perhaps TRBD1 as D (5 bases). The CDR3 contains 10 residues. V shed 8 bases and J shed 8 bases, with 9 bases lying between them. Germline V CDR1 and CDR2: SNHLY, FYNNEI. The CDR3 reads CASGQGGYTF. CDR3 bases: TGTGCCAGCGGGCAGGGAGGCTACACCTTC.